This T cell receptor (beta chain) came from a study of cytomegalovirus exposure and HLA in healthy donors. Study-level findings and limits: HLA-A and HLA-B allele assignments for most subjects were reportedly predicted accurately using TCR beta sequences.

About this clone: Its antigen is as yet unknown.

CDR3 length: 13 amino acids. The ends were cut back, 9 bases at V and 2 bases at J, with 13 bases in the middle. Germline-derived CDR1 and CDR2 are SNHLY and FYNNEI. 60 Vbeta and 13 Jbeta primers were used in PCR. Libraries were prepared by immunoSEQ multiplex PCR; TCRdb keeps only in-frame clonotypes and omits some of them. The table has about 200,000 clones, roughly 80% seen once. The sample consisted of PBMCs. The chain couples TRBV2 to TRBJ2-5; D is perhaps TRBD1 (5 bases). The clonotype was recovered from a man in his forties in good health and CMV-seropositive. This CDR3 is CARKKQVQETQYF. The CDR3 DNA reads TGTGCCAGAAAAAAACAGGTACAAGAGACCCAGTACTTC.